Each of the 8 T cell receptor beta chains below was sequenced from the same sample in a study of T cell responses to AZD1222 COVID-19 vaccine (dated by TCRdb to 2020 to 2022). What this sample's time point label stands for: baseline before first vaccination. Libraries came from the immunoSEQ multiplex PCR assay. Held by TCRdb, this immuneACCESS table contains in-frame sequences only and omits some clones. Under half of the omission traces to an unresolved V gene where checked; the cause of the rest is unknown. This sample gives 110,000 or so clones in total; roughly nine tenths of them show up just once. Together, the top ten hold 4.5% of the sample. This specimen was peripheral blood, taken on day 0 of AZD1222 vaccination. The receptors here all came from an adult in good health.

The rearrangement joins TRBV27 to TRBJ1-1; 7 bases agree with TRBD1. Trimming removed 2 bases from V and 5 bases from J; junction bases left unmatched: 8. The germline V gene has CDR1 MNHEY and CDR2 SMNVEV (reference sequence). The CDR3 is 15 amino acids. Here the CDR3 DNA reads TGTGCCAGCAGTTTACGGACGGACAGGTTTACTGAAGCTTTCTTT. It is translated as CASSLRTDRFTEAFF.

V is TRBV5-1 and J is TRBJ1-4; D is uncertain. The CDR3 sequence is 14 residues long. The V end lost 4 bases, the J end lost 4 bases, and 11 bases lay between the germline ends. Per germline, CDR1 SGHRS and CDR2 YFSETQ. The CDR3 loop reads CASSIDGFNEKLFF. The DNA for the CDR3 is TGCGCCAGCAGCATAGACGGATTTAATGAAAAACTGTTTTTT.

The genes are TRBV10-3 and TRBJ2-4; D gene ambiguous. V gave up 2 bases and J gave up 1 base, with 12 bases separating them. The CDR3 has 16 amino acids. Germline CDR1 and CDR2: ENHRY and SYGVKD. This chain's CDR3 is CAISEEGSRAKNIQYF. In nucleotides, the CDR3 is TGTGCCATCAGTGAGGAAGGATCGAGGGCCAAAAACATTCAGTACTTC.

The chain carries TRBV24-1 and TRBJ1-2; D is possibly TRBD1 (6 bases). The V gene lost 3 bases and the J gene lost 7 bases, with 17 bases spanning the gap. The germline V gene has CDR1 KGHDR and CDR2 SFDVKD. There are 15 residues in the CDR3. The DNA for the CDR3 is TGTGCCACCAGTGATCCAATAAGCGGGACAAGTGGCTACACCTTC. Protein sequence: CATSDPISGTSGYTF.

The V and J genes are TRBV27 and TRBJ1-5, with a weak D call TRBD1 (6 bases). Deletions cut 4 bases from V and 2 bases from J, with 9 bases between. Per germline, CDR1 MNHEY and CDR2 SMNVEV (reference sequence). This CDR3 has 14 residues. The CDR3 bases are TGTGCCAGCAGTTACAGGGAGGGCAATCAGCCCCAGCATTTT. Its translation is CASSYREGNQPQHF.

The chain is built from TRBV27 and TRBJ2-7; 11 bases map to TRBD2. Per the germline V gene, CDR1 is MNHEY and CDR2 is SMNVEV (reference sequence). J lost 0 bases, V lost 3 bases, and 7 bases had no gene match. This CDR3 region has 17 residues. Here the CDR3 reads CASSFLMTSGDSYEQYF. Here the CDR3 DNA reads TGTGCCAGCAGTTTCCTGATGACTAGCGGGGACTCCTACGAGCAGTACTTC.

CDR3 in DNA: TGTGCCAGCAGCTTAGATCGGTTGGACTATGGCTACACCTTC. Translation gives CASSLDRLDYGYTF. This rearrangement joins TRBV11-2 to TRBJ1-2; D is unresolved. The V gene lost 0 bases and the J gene lost 3 bases, with 8 bases spanning the gap. The CDR3 extends over 14 amino acids. Germline CDR1 SGHAT, CDR2 FQNNGV.

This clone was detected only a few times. The CDR3 region is CASSHHGQGPYEQYF. The CDR3 nucleotides read TGTGCCAGCAGCCACCACGGACAGGGGCCCTACGAGCAGTACTTC. The rearrangement joins TRBV4-2 to TRBJ2-7; 9 bases map to TRBD1. CDR3 length: 15 residues. CDR1 and CDR2 from the germline V gene are LGHNA and YNFKEQ. The junction had 5 bases not matched to a gene; V was cut back by 3 bases and J by 2 bases.